This T cell receptor (beta chain) was sequenced in a study of monozygotic twins with cystic fibrosis. Study overall: Library input was around 3.1 micrograms of fragmented DNA, with roughly 15 PCR cycles.

The protocol was immunoSEQ multiplex PCR, while the TCRdb copy is restricted to in-frame clones and leaves out a portion. The sample holds around 30,000 clones; approximately 97% are singletons and the top ten take about 0.15%. With respect to this clone: What it binds is not known.

The CDR3 sequence is 14 residues long. Between the trimmed V and J ends, which lost 3 bases and 0 bases, there was a span of 9 bases. Germline V gives CDR1 SGHAT, CDR2 FQNNGV. Points from the study as a whole: The repertoire was suggested to be naive-dominated, clonality median around 0.0093. No link emerged between shared CDR3 counts and age, concordance or severity.

Sequencing input: blood. The source of this sequence is a girl aged 2 to 10 with cystic fibrosis. The rearrangement joins TRBV11-2 to TRBJ2-7; weak D call: TRBD1 (5 bases). CDR3 loop: CASSLTENSYEQYF. CDR3 coding DNA: TGTGCCAGCAGCTTGACAGAAAACTCCTACGAGCAGTACTTC. Based on the CDR3 plus reference TRBV11-2 and TRBJ2-7, the full variable domain is EAGVAQSPRYKIIEKRQSVAFWCNPISGHATLYWYQQILGQGPKLLIQFQNNGVVDDSQLPKDRFSAERLKGVDSTLKIQPAKLEDSAVYLCASSLTENSYEQYFGPGTRLTVT.